This TCR beta chain was obtained from a study of OX40 agonist ivuxolimab in advanced cancers. Findings of the study overall: The mean number of expanded clones was higher in CD8+ T cells than in CD4+.

V dropped 0 bases and J dropped 2 bases, with 10 bases sitting between them. The length of the CDR3 is 15 residues. In germline, CDR1 is SGHRS, CDR2 YFSETQ. TCRdb's copy holds only in-frame clones and misses some; the assay was immunoSEQ multiplex PCR. The sample contains roughly 66,000 clones, around nine tenths of which appear only once. Note on this clone: As yet, its antigen is unknown.

This TCR came from an adult with an advanced solid tumor such as melanoma, head and neck, liver or kidney cancer. Here the sequenced sample was CD4+ or CD8+ T cells sorted from blood, taken in a trial of the OX40 agonist ivuxolimab. This sequence joins TRBV5-1 and TRBJ2-3; no reliable D call. The CDR3 nucleotides are TGCGCCAGCAGCTTGGCCCGTCAGGACACAGATACGCAGTATTTT. As protein: CASSLARQDTDTQYF. The entire variable domain, with the rest obtained from reference TRBV5-1 and TRBJ2-3, is as follows: KAGVTQTPRYLIKTRGQQVTLSCSPISGHRSVSWYQQTPGQGLQFLFEYFSETQRNKGNFPGRFSGRQFSNSRSEMNVSTLELGDSALYLCASSLARQDTDTQYFGPGTRLTVL.